This paragraph reports one TCR beta chain. Its antigen remains unknown. The CDR3 is made up of 14 amino acids. The ends lost 10 bases at V and 7 bases at J; junction bases unmatched: 16. Looked up from germline, CDR1 is MNHEY and CDR2 is SVGAGI. Assay: immunoSEQ multiplex PCR; the TCRdb copy retains only in-frame clones and omits some. Here the sample spans about 120,000 clones, around 94% being singletons. Corrective heart surgery yielded the resections from which the thymus tissue came. Among the donors, all were healthy Finnish infants having corrective surgery for congenital heart defects. These data come from a study of human thymus T cells. Points from the study as a whole: Blood and thymic repertoires both appeared biased in V and J gene usage. Related reports documented highly overlapping thymic repertoires among unrelated individuals.

This receptor was obtained from a boy less than two years old with a congenital heart defect but otherwise immunologically healthy. The chain has TRBV6-5 and TRBJ2-7; TRBD1 matches 7 bases. Material: thymus tissue. CDR3 DNA: TGTGCCACCTCGACCGGGGACAGTTCTGGAGAGCAGTACTTC. Protein product: CATSTGDSSGEQYF.